A selection of T cell receptor beta chains follows, all from one sample in a study of blood T cell repertoires in COVID-19. Sequencing used immunoSEQ multiplex PCR; TCRdb keeps in-frame clones, though not all of them. The sample lists around 250,000 clones; 86% were seen once. Sequencing used PBMCs or T cells enriched from blood (not recorded which). The receptors here all came from a man aged 18 to 29 who had recovered from COVID-19. Each CDR3 is given with its conserved first and last residue. The D gene is left open where the match is weak. Clone size, where shown, is once, few, many, or a class for clones that have expanded.

cdr3_length: 14
clone_size: once
d_call: TRBD1
j_call: TRBJ1-5
v_call: TRBV7-2
cdr3_nt: TGTGCCAGCAGCCCGGGGACAGGGAATCAGCCCCAGCATTTT
cdr3_aa: CASSPGTGNQPQHF

cdr3_length: 15
clone_size: -
d_call: -
j_call: TRBJ1-6
v_call: TRBV6-1
cdr3_nt: TGTGCCAGCAGTGAAACAGTCAATACCATCTCACCCCTCCACTTT
cdr3_aa: CASSETVNTISPLHF

cdr3_length: 15
clone_size: -
d_call: -
j_call: TRBJ1-3
v_call: TRBV4-2
cdr3_nt: TGTGCCAGCAGCCCAAGGCGGAGCTCTGGAAACACCATATATTTT
cdr3_aa: CASSPRRSSGNTIYF

cdr3_length: 14
clone_size: -
d_call: -
j_call: TRBJ2-1
v_call: TRBV10-1
cdr3_nt: TGCGCCAGCAGTGACACTAGCTCCTACAATGAGCAGTTCTTC
cdr3_aa: CASSDTSSYNEQFF

cdr3_length: 16
clone_size: once
d_call: TRBD2
j_call: TRBJ2-1
v_call: TRBV7-6
cdr3_nt: TGTGCCAGCAGCGCAGGCAGCGGGGTTCAGTGGAGGGAGCAGTTCTTC
cdr3_aa: CASSAGSGVQWREQFF

cdr3_length: 15
clone_size: -
d_call: TRBD1
j_call: TRBJ2-3
v_call: TRBV15
cdr3_nt: TGTGCCACCAGCAGAGGACAGGGGCCCGTGGATACGCAGTATTTT
cdr3_aa: CATSRGQGPVDTQYF

cdr3_length: 18
clone_size: -
d_call: -
j_call: TRBJ2-1
v_call: TRBV11-3
cdr3_nt: TGTGCCAGCAGCTTAGATCAGGGGGGTAGCGGGAATTACAATGAGCAGTTCTTC
cdr3_aa: CASSLDQGGSGNYNEQFF

cdr3_length: 15
clone_size: few
d_call: TRBD2
j_call: TRBJ2-1
v_call: TRBV7-9
cdr3_nt: TGTGCCAGCAGACCCGGGGTAGCGGGAGACCATGAGCAGTTCTTC
cdr3_aa: CASRPGVAGDHEQFF

cdr3_length: 15
clone_size: -
d_call: -
j_call: TRBJ1-4
v_call: TRBV19
cdr3_nt: TGTGCCAGTAGTGTCGGAGTAAATTCTAATGAAAAACTGTTTTTT
cdr3_aa: CASSVGVNSNEKLFF

cdr3_length: 16
clone_size: -
d_call: TRBD1
j_call: TRBJ2-7
v_call: TRBV5-1
cdr3_nt: TGCGCCAGCAGCTTGCAGGGGACAGGGGTCCCGGGCGAGCAGTACTTC
cdr3_aa: CASSLQGTGVPGEQYF

cdr3_length: 17
clone_size: -
d_call: -
j_call: TRBJ2-1
v_call: TRBV4-1
cdr3_nt: TGCGCCAGCAGCCCCAACTGGGGGCAGTCGGAGTACAATGAGCAGTTCTTC
cdr3_aa: CASSPNWGQSEYNEQFF

cdr3_length: 14
clone_size: -
d_call: TRBD2
j_call: TRBJ2-7
v_call: TRBV4-1
cdr3_nt: TGCGCCAGCAGCCTCAGGACTAGTGTCGACGAGCAGTACTTC
cdr3_aa: CASSLRTSVDEQYF

cdr3_length: 13
clone_size: -
d_call: -
j_call: TRBJ2-1
v_call: TRBV4-1
cdr3_nt: TGCGCCAGCAGCCAAGATAGGGGCCATGAGCAGTTCTTC
cdr3_aa: CASSQDRGHEQFF

cdr3_length: 15
clone_size: once
d_call: -
j_call: TRBJ1-5
v_call: TRBV5-6
cdr3_nt: TGTGCCAGCAGCATTGCCGGGACATCTAATCAGCCCCAGCATTTT
cdr3_aa: CASSIAGTSNQPQHF

cdr3_length: 13
clone_size: -
d_call: -
j_call: TRBJ1-1
v_call: TRBV13
cdr3_nt: TGTGCCAGCAGGCAACAGGGTATGCCTGAAGCTTTCTTT
cdr3_aa: CASRQQGMPEAFF

cdr3_length: 16
clone_size: -
d_call: -
j_call: TRBJ1-5
v_call: TRBV18
cdr3_nt: TGTGCCAGCTCACCTCAGGAGGGGCTCGGAAATCAGCCCCAGCATTTT
cdr3_aa: CASSPQEGLGNQPQHF

cdr3_length: 15
clone_size: once
d_call: -
j_call: TRBJ2-7
v_call: TRBV14
cdr3_nt: TGTGCCAGCAGCCAAGATTTTAACAGTTACTACGAGCAGTACTTC
cdr3_aa: CASSQDFNSYYEQYF

cdr3_length: 15
clone_size: few
d_call: TRBD1
j_call: TRBJ1-2
v_call: TRBV19
cdr3_nt: TGTGCCAGTAGTATAACGGGGACAGGGGATTCTGGCTACACCTTC
cdr3_aa: CASSITGTGDSGYTF

cdr3_length: 18
clone_size: -
d_call: TRBD2
j_call: TRBJ2-2
v_call: TRBV5-1
cdr3_nt: TGCGCCAGCAGCAACCCGGGACTAGCGGGATTGAGGTTCGGGGAGCTGTTTTTT
cdr3_aa: CASSNPGLAGLRFGELFF

cdr3_length: 15
clone_size: -
d_call: -
j_call: TRBJ2-1
v_call: TRBV5-5
cdr3_nt: TGTGCCAGCAGCTTCCAAAGCGATAATTACAATGAGCAGTTCTTC
cdr3_aa: CASSFQSDNYNEQFF

cdr3_length: 15
clone_size: -
d_call: TRBD2
j_call: TRBJ2-2
v_call: TRBV5-1
cdr3_nt: TGCGCCAGCAGCCGGACTAGCGGGAGCCCCGGGGAGCTGTTTTTT
cdr3_aa: CASSRTSGSPGELFF

cdr3_length: 15
clone_size: -
d_call: TRBD2
j_call: TRBJ2-7
v_call: TRBV6-5
cdr3_nt: TGTGCCAGCAGTTACAGAACTAGCGGGAGGGGGGAGCAGTACTTC
cdr3_aa: CASSYRTSGRGEQYF

cdr3_length: 17
clone_size: -
d_call: TRBD2
j_call: TRBJ2-5
v_call: TRBV29-1
cdr3_nt: TGCAGCGTCCGAGACCCCGATAGCGGGGGACACCAAGAGACCCAGTACTTC
cdr3_aa: CSVRDPDSGGHQETQYF

cdr3_length: 12
clone_size: -
d_call: -
j_call: TRBJ2-7
v_call: TRBV10-3
cdr3_nt: TGTGCCACGGGGACACGGCCCTACGAGCAGTACTTC
cdr3_aa: CATGTRPYEQYF

cdr3_length: 14
clone_size: once
d_call: -
j_call: TRBJ1-6
v_call: TRBV30
cdr3_nt: TGTGCCACGTCGCGGGGGCGTGAGTATTCACCCCTCCACTTT
cdr3_aa: CATSRGREYSPLHF

cdr3_length: 14
clone_size: -
d_call: -
j_call: TRBJ2-5
v_call: TRBV3-1/TRBV3-2
cdr3_nt: TGTGCCAGCAGCCTGAGACTAAACCAAGAGACCCAGTACTTC
cdr3_aa: CASSLRLNQETQYF

cdr3_length: 17
clone_size: -
d_call: TRBD1
j_call: TRBJ2-7
v_call: TRBV19
cdr3_nt: TGTGCCAGTAGTCCGGGACAGGCGCCTGCATACTCCTACGAGCAGTACTTC
cdr3_aa: CASSPGQAPAYSYEQYF

cdr3_length: 13
clone_size: -
d_call: TRBD1
j_call: TRBJ1-2
v_call: TRBV30
cdr3_nt: TGTGCCTGGAGTATCGGGACAGGGGACGGCTACACCTTC
cdr3_aa: CAWSIGTGDGYTF

cdr3_length: 14
clone_size: -
d_call: -
j_call: TRBJ1-5
v_call: TRBV9
cdr3_nt: TGTGCCAGCAGCGTAGGTAGCAGCAATCAGCCCCAGCATTTT
cdr3_aa: CASSVGSSNQPQHF

cdr3_length: 15
clone_size: few
d_call: -
j_call: TRBJ1-1
v_call: TRBV4-2
cdr3_nt: TGTGCCAGCAGCCGCGTCGGACGGGGGAACACTGAAGCTTTCTTT
cdr3_aa: CASSRVGRGNTEAFF

cdr3_length: 11
clone_size: -
d_call: -
j_call: TRBJ2-1
v_call: TRBV7-9
cdr3_nt: TGTGCCAGCAGTCCATACAATGAGCAGTTCTTC
cdr3_aa: CASSPYNEQFF

cdr3_length: 17
clone_size: -
d_call: -
j_call: TRBJ1-1
v_call: TRBV21-1
cdr3_nt: TGTGCCAGCAGCAAAAGGGTCGGGACAGGGCACAACACTGAAGCTTTCTTT
cdr3_aa: CASSKRVGTGHNTEAFF

cdr3_length: 13
clone_size: -
d_call: -
j_call: TRBJ2-2
v_call: TRBV19
cdr3_nt: TGTGCCAGTAGTATAGTCCAAACCGGGGAGCTGTTTTTT
cdr3_aa: CASSIVQTGELFF

cdr3_length: 15
clone_size: -
d_call: TRBD2
j_call: TRBJ2-7
v_call: TRBV4-1
cdr3_nt: TGCGCCAGCAGCCAAGATAGCGGGACTTACTACGAGCAGTACTTC
cdr3_aa: CASSQDSGTYYEQYF

cdr3_length: 15
clone_size: once
d_call: TRBD1
j_call: TRBJ1-2
v_call: TRBV5-6
cdr3_nt: TGTGCCAGCAGCTTTCGCGACAGGGGGAACTATGGCTACACCTTC
cdr3_aa: CASSFRDRGNYGYTF

cdr3_length: 13
clone_size: -
d_call: TRBD1
j_call: TRBJ2-5
v_call: TRBV7-9
cdr3_nt: TGTGCCAGCCGACCCCTAGGCACAGGGGCCCAGTACTTC
cdr3_aa: CASRPLGTGAQYF

cdr3_length: 13
clone_size: -
d_call: TRBD1
j_call: TRBJ1-1
v_call: TRBV30
cdr3_nt: TGTGCCTGGAGTACACAGGGGGTTACTGAAGCTTTCTTT
cdr3_aa: CAWSTQGVTEAFF

cdr3_length: 12
clone_size: once
d_call: -
j_call: TRBJ2-4
v_call: TRBV10-2
cdr3_nt: TGCGCCAGCAGTATCACCAAAAACATTCAGTACTTC
cdr3_aa: CASSITKNIQYF

cdr3_length: 13
clone_size: -
d_call: -
j_call: TRBJ1-5
v_call: TRBV19
cdr3_nt: TGTGCCAGTAGTCTGGACATGGATCAGCCCCAGCATTTT
cdr3_aa: CASSLDMDQPQHF

cdr3_length: 17
clone_size: -
d_call: TRBD1
j_call: TRBJ2-1
v_call: TRBV6-1
cdr3_nt: TGTGCCAGCAGTGAAGAGGGGACAGTCCTTACCTACAATGAGCAGTTCTTC
cdr3_aa: CASSEEGTVLTYNEQFF